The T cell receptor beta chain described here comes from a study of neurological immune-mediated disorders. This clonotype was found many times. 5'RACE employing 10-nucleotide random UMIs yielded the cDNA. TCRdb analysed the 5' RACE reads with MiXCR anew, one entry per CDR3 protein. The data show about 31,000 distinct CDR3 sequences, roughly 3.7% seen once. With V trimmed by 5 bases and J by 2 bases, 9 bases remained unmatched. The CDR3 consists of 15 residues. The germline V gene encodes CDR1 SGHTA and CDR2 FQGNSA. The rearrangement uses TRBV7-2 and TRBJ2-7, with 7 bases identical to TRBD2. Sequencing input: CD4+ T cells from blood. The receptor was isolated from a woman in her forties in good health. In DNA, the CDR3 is TGTGCCAGCAGCCCCGGCGGAGCGGGAACCTACGAGCAGTACTTC. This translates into CASSPGGAGTYEQYF.